This entry features one T cell receptor beta chain sequence. Its matching antigen is unknown. Repertoires were generated with immunoSEQ multiplex PCR, while TCRdb's copy carries only in-frame clones and drops some. The repertoire holds around 80,000 clones, with about 88% as singletons. This entry belongs to a study of OX40 agonist ivuxolimab in advanced cancers. Study results and limitations: Compared with others, partial responders at 0.1-3.0 mg/kg displayed clonal expansion among the lowest.

Trimming cost V 5 bases and J 0 bases; bases outside gene matches: 4. Germline CDR1 LNHDA, CDR2 SQIVND (reference sequence). This CDR3 has 16 residues. The chain has TRBV19 and TRBJ1-3; 10 positions agree with TRBD1. Sequencing was performed on CD4+ or CD8+ T cells sorted from blood, taken in a trial of the OX40 agonist ivuxolimab. The sequence was collected from an adult with an advanced solid tumor such as melanoma, head and neck, liver or kidney cancer. The CDR3 sequence is CASSGTGAFSGNTIYF. The CDR3 coding sequence is TGTGCCAGTAGTGGGACAGGGGCGTTCTCTGGAAACACCATATATTTT.